This T cell receptor beta chain was sequenced in a study of blood T cell repertoires in COVID-19. Authors' analysis steps: Reference gene primer amplification yielded estimated nucleated cell counts. Sequencing used immunoSEQ multiplex PCR; TCRdb keeps in-frame clones, though not all of them. Clone size and the V and J calls come from that table; the DNA yielded D and trimming. The data contain tens of thousands of clones, around nine tenths of them singletons. V was trimmed by 3 bases and J by 2 bases, leaving 13 bases between them. This CDR3 has 15 amino acids. CDR1 and CDR2 (germline): LNHDA, SQIVND (reference sequence). This clone was detected only a few times.

The clonotype originates from a man aged 55 to 70 with acute or convalescent COVID-19. Sequencing input: peripheral blood. The V gene is TRBV19, the J gene TRBJ1-2, with D perhaps matching TRBD1 (6 bases). CDR3 sequence: CASSISITGNYGYTF. CDR3 nucleotide sequence: TGTGCCAGTAGTATTAGTATAACAGGGAACTATGGCTACACCTTC.